The clone carrying this T cell receptor (beta chain) was counted only a few times. Antigen: not known. Germline lookup yields CDR1 DFQATT and CDR2 SNEGSKA (reference sequence). Losses at the gene ends were 4 bases for V and 2 bases for J; bases not matched to a gene: 4. CDR3 size: 13 residues. The data are from a study of T-cell memory formation after mild COVID-19. Study-wide findings and caveats: Whether second-wave clones peaking at day 37 were SARS-CoV-2 specific went unconfirmed.

MiXCR, run by TCRdb on the 5' RACE reads, gives a single entry per CDR3 protein. The table includes more than 85,000 distinct CDR3 sequences, 8.5% to 14% detected once. This chain uses TRBV20-1 with TRBJ2-7; TRBD1 aligns across 8 bases. Sequencing was done on a sample of PBMCs or a T cell subset sorted from them (not recorded which). The TCR originated in a man between 18 and 35 years old who had mild COVID-19 (a few samples of this study predate the infection). Cell type and time point are not known. CDR3 protein: CSATGTGTYEQYF. DNA for the CDR3: TGCAGTGCTACCGGGACAGGTACCTACGAGCAGTACTTC.